The 13 T cell receptor beta chains in this list originate from one sample, sequenced in a study of Ad26.COV2.S vaccination and SARS-CoV-2 variants. Sequenced by immunoSEQ multiplex PCR; TCRdb stores in-frame clones only, minus some. This table has fewer than 900,000 clones, around 92% appearing once. Treatment defined: 15 to 20 received Ad26.COV2.S at low or high dose, single or two shots; 5 received placebo; per-sample allocation not given. Samples analyzed were those drawn on day 63 after the first vaccine or placebo injection. Source: peripheral blood, taken in a trial of Ad26.COV2.S vaccine versus placebo. Receptors originate from a person between 18 and 65 years old who received the Ad26.COV2.S COVID-19 vaccine or a placebo.

As DNA, the CDR3 is TGTGCCAGCAGCCCTCGGACAGGGAGTGGCTATGGCTACACCTTC. It is translated as CASSPRTGSGYGYTF. V is TRBV3-1 (or the pseudogene TRBV3-2) and J is TRBJ1-2; TRBD1 aligns across 8 bases. Germline-derived CDR1 and CDR2 are LGHDT and YNNKEL (reference sequence). This CDR3 is built from 15 residues. Unmatched junction bases numbered 8, after V lost 4 bases and J lost 4 bases.

The J gene is TRBJ1-2, the V gene TRBV6-5, with a weak D call TRBD1 (6 bases). Per germline, CDR1 MNHEY and CDR2 SVGAGI. This CDR3 contains 13 residues. The V and J ends lost 10 bases and 8 bases respectively, with 20 bases between them. Here the CDR3 DNA reads TGTGCCACCCCAAAGGACAGTCTTAAGGGCTACACCTTC. Encoded protein: CATPKDSLKGYTF.

The chain uses TRBV7-2 and TRBJ1-3; D might be TRBD1 (5 bases). V lost 3 bases, J lost 4 bases, and 10 bases lay in between. Germline V gene lookup returns CDR1 SGHTA and CDR2 FQGNSA. The CDR3 loop spans 14 amino acids. The CDR3 sequence: CASSLGPVGNTIYF. As DNA, the CDR3 is TGTGCCAGCAGCTTGGGACCTGTGGGAAACACCATATATTTT.

This chain joins TRBV27 and TRBJ1-5, with 8 bases that match TRBD1. Germline CDR1 reads MNHEY; CDR2 reads SMNVEV (reference sequence). This CDR3 spans 14 amino acids. V dropped 3 bases and J dropped 5; count of bases not matched to a gene: 3. The CDR3 here is CASSLTGADQPQHF. The CDR3 DNA sequence: TGTGCCAGCAGTTTGACAGGGGCGGATCAGCCCCAGCATTTT.

V and J are TRBV2 and TRBJ1-2, with D maybe TRBD1 (6 bases). Trimming took 4 bases from V and 7 from J, leaving 10 bases between them. Germline CDR1 and CDR2: SNHLY and FYNNEI. The CDR3 runs 12 residues. This chain's CDR3 is CASSATGFGYTF. In DNA form, the CDR3 reads TGTGCCAGCAGTGCTACAGGGTTTGGCTACACCTTC.

This chain links TRBV5-4 with TRBJ1-2; a weak D match, TRBD1 (5 bases). The CDR3 sequence is 14 residues long. Germline CDR1 SGHNT, CDR2 YYREEE (reference sequence). Between the trimmed V and J ends, which lost 0 bases and 1 base, there was a span of 7 bases. DNA of the CDR3: TGTGCCAGCAGCTTGGGAGGGGATAACTATGGCTACACCTTC. Protein product: CASSLGGDNYGYTF.

This clone was seen more than once but under ten times. The chain has TRBV2 and TRBJ1-2; 10 bases align to TRBD1. The CDR3 spans 14 residues. V lost 3 bases and J lost 8; bases outside the gene matches: 6. Germline V lookup: CDR1 SNHLY, CDR2 FYNNEI. CDR3 residues: CASSDLTGGDGYTF. The CDR3 DNA sequence: TGTGCCAGCAGTGACTTGACAGGGGGCGACGGCTACACCTTC.

J is TRBJ2-1 and V is TRBV27; 9 bases are shared with TRBD1. Germline values: CDR1 MNHEY, CDR2 SMNVEV (reference sequence). J lost 0 bases, V lost 5 bases, and 20 bases had no gene match. There are 21 residues in the CDR3. As DNA, the CDR3 is TGTGCCAGCAGTCCACTTTCGACAGGGGGACCCCGAAGAAGCTCCTACAATGAGCAGTTCTTC. Its translation is CASSPLSTGGPRRSSYNEQFF.

The rearrangement joins TRBV19 to TRBJ2-1, with no clear D. Germline V gene sequence: CDR1 LNHDA, CDR2 SQIVND (reference sequence). The CDR3 is 13 residues long. V was shortened by 5 bases and J by 0 bases, with 5 bases between the two germline ends. CDR3 sequence (DNA): TGTGCCAGTAGTCTAAGCTCCTACAATGAGCAGTTCTTC. It specifies CASSLSSYNEQFF.

CDR3: CASSMISRVADTQYF. CDR3 in DNA: TGTGCCAGTAGTATGATTTCCAGGGTTGCAGATACGCAGTATTTT. The V call is TRBV19, the J call TRBJ2-3, with TRBD1 as a possible D gene (5 bases). V gave up 3 bases and J gave up 4 bases, with 14 bases separating them. Germline assignment: CDR1 LNHDA and CDR2 SQIVND (reference sequence). This CDR3 comprises 15 residues. The full variable domain, with the rest looked up from reference TRBV19 and TRBJ2-3, is DGGITQSPKYLFRKEGQNVTLSCEQNLNHDAMYWYRQDPGQGLRLIYYSQIVNDFQKGDIAEGYSVSREKKESFPLTVTSAQKNPTAFYLCASSMISRVADTQYFGPGTRLTVL.

The V call is TRBV30, the J call TRBJ1-5; D is perhaps TRBD1 (5 bases). Trimming cost V 1 base and J 11 bases, with 15 bases left between them. Germline values: CDR1 GTSNPN, CDR2 SVGIG (reference sequence). CDR3 length: 13 residues. The CDR3 loop reads CAWSGDGKLAQHF. CDR3 nucleotides: TGTGCCTGGAGTGGGGACGGTAAACTGGCCCAGCATTTT.

The chain combines TRBV6-2 or TRBV6-3 with TRBJ2-3; D is uncertain. The CDR3 is made up of 12 amino acids. Germline V gene data show CDR1 as MNHEY and CDR2 as SVGEGT. V was pared by 5 bases and J by 7 bases, with 10 bases between. The CDR3: CASSPGFYTQYF. The CDR3 region has the DNA TGTGCCAGCAGTCCCGGGTTTTATACGCAGTATTTT.

The rearrangement joins TRBV5-6 to TRBJ2-7; perhaps TRBD1 as D (6 bases). The CDR3 runs 14 residues. CDR1 SGHDT and CDR2 YYEEEE come from the germline V gene. V dropped 0 bases and J dropped 2 bases, with 9 bases sitting between them. The CDR3 nucleotides are TGTGCCAGCAGCTTGGTTTCAGGGGCCTACGAGCAGTACTTC. Its protein is CASSLVSGAYEQYF.